The following is a T cell receptor (beta chain) sequence with its context. The antigen is unknown. Trimming pared 5 bases from V and 3 bases from J, leaving 16 bases between. Germline V gives CDR1 MGHDK, CDR2 SYGVNS. CDR3 length: 15 amino acids. This entry is derived from a study of CD8+CD57+ T cells in acquired aplastic anemia. For the study at large: The sorted CD4+ and CD8+ cells yielded an average around 3 ug of DNA.

Profiling that covered TCR beta VDJ and CDR3 relied on genomic DNA as its template. MiXCR, run by TCRdb on the reads, gives a single entry per CDR3 protein. The sample shows more than 150,000 distinct CDR3 sequences, 45% to 50% of them seen only once. The study, taken as a whole, reports: About 30 CD8+ CDR3 sequences occurred in both the patients and the controls.

Sequenced sample: sorted CD4+, CD8+, or CD8+CD57+ T cells (not recorded which) from PBMCs. V usage is TRBV25-1 and J usage is TRBJ1-1; a weak D match, TRBD1 (5 bases). This TCR was sampled from a human donor in good health. As DNA, the CDR3 is TGTGCCAGCAGTCCCACCGCAGGGTGGTACACTGAAGCTTTCTTT. It yields the protein CASSPTAGWYTEAFF.